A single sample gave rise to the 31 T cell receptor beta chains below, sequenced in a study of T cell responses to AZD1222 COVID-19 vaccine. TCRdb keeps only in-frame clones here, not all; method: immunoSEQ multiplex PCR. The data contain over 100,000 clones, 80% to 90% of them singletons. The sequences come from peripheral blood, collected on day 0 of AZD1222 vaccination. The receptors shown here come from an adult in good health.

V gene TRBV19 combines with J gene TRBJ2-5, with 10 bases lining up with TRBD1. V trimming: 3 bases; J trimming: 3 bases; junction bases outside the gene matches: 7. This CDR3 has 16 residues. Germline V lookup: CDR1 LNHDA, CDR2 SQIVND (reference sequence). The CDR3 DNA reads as TGTGCCAGTAGTATTGGAGGGACAGGGGTTGAAGAGACCCAGTACTTC. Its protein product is CASSIGGTGVEETQYF.

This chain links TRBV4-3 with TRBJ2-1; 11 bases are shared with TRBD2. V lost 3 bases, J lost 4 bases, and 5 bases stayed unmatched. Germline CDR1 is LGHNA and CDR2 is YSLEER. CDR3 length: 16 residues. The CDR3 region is CASSQVLAGGYNEQFF. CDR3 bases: TGCGCCAGCAGCCAGGTCTTAGCGGGAGGGTACAATGAGCAGTTCTTC.

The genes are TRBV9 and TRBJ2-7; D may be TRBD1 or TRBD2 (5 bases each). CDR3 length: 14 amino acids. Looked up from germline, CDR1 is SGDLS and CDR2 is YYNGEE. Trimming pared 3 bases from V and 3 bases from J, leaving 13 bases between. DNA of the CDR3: TGTGCCAGCAGCGGCCGGGACGGCCACTACGAGCAGTACTTC. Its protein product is CASSGRDGHYEQYF.

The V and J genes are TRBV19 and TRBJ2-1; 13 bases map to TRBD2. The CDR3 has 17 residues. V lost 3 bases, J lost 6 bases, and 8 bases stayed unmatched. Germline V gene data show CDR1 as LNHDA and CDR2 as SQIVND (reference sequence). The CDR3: CASSIRTSGSKVNEQFF. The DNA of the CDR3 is TGTGCCAGTAGTATCCGGACTAGCGGGAGTAAGGTCAATGAGCAGTTCTTC.

This chain's CDR3 is CASSGTGTPEAFF. DNA for the CDR3: TGCGCCAGCAGCGGGACAGGGACACCCGAAGCTTTCTTT. The chain joins TRBV5-1 to TRBJ1-1, with TRBD1 identical over 9 bases. V shed 4 bases, J shed 8 bases, and the junction held 6 bases outside the gene matches. This CDR3 region has 13 residues. Germline CDR1 reads SGHRS; CDR2 reads YFSETQ.

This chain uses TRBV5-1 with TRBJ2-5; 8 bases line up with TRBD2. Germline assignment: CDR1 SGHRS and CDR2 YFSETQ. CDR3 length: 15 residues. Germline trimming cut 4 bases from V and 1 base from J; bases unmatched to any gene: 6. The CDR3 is CASSVQRGPQETQYF. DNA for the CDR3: TGCGCCAGCAGCGTCCAGCGGGGGCCCCAAGAGACCCAGTACTTC.

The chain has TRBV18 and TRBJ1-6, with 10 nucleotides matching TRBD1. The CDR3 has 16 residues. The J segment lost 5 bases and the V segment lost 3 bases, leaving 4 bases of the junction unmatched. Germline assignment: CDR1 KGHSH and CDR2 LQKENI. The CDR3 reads CASSPRQGAHNSPLHF. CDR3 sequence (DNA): TGTGCCAGCTCACCTCGACAGGGGGCCCATAATTCACCCCTCCACTTT.

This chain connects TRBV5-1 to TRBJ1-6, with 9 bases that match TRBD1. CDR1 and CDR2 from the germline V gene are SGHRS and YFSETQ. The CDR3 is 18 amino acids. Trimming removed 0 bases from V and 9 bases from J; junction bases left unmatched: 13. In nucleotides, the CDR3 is TGCGCCAGCAGCTTGGTCCCGCGGGGGACAGGGATGGGTTCACCCCTCCACTTT. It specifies CASSLVPRGTGMGSPLHF. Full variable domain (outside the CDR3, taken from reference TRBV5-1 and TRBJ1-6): KAGVTQTPRYLIKTRGQQVTLSCSPISGHRSVSWYQQTPGQGLQFLFEYFSETQRNKGNFPGRFSGRQFSNSRSEMNVSTLELGDSALYLCASSLVPRGTGMGSPLHFGNGTRLTVT.

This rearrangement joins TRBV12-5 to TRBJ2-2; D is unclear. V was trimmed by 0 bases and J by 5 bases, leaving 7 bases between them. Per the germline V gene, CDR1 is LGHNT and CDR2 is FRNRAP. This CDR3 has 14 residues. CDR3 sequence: CASGLVSGTGELFF. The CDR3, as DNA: TGTGCTAGTGGTTTGGTATCAGGAACCGGGGAGCTGTTTTTT.

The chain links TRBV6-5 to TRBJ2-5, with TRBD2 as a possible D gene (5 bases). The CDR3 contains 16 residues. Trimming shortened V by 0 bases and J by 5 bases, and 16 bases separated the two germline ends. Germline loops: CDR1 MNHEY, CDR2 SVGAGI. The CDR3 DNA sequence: TGTGCCAGCAGTTACTCCCGAACTAGATCTGGGGAGACCCAGTACTTC. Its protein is CASSYSRTRSGETQYF.

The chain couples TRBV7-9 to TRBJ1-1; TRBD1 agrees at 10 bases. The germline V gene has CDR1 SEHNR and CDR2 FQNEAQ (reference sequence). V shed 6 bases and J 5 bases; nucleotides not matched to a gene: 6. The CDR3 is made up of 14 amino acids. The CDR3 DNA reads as TGTGCCAGCAGAGGGACAGGGGCTGGGACTGAAGCTTTCTTT. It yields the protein CASRGTGAGTEAFF.

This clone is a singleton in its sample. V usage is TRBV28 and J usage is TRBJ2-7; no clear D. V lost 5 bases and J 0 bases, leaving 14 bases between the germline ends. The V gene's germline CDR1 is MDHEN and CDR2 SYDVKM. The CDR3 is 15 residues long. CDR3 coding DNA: TGTGCCAGCAGTCCCACGGGCCTGAGCTCCTACGAGCAGTACTTC. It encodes CASSPTGLSSYEQYF.

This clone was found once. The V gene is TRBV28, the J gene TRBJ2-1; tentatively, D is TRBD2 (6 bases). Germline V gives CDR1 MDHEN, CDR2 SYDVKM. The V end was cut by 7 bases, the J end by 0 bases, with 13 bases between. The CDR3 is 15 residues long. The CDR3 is CASTSGVSSYNEQFF. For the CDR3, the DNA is TGTGCCAGCACCTCGGGGGTCTCCTCCTACAATGAGCAGTTCTTC.

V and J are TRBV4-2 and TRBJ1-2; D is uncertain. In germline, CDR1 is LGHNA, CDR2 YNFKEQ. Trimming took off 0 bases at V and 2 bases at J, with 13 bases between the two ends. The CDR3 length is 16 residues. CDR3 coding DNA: TGTGCCAGCAGCCAAGATAATTCGGGCAGGAACTATGGCTACACCTTC. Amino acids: CASSQDNSGRNYGYTF.

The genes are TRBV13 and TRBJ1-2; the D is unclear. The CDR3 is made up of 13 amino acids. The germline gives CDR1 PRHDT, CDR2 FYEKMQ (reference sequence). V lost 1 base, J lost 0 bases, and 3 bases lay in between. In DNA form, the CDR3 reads TGTGCCAGCAGCTTAGAAACTAACTATGGCTACACCTTC. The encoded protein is CASSLETNYGYTF.

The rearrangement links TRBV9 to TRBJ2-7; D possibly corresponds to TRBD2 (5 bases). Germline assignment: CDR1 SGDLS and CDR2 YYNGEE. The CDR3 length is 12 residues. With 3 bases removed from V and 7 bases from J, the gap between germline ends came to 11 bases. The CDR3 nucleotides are TGTGCCAGCAGCGCCACGACGGGGGAGCAGTACTTC. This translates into CASSATTGEQYF. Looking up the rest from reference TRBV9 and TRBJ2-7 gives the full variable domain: DSGVTQTPKHLITATGQRVTLRCSPRSGDLSVYWYQQSLDQGLQFLIQYYNGEERAKGNILERFSAQQFPDLHSELNLSSLELGDSALYFCASSATTGEQYFGPGTRLTVT.

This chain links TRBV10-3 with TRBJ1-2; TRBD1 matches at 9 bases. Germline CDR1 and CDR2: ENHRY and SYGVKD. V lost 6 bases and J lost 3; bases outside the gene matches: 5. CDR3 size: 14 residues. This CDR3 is CAIRETGGYYGYTF. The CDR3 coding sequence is TGTGCCATCAGAGAAACAGGGGGCTACTATGGCTACACCTTC.

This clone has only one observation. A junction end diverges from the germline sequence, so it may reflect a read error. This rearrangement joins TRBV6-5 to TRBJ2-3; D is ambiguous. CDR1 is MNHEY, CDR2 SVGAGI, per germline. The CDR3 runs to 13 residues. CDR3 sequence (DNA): TGTGCCAGCAGCCTACCCTCCTTAGATGCGCAGTATTTT. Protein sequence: CASSLPSLDAQYF.

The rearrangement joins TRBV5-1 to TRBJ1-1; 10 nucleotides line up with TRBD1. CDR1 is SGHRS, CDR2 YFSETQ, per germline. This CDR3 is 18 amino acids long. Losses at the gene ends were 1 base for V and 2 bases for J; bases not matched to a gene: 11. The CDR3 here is CASSLRRSGTGVNTEAFF. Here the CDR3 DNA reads TGCGCCAGCAGCTTGCGTCGATCCGGGACAGGGGTAAACACTGAAGCTTTCTTT.

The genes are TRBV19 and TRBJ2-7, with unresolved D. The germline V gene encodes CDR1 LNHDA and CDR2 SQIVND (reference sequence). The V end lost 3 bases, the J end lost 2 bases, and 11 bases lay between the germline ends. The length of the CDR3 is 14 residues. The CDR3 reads CASSIQAIAYEQYF. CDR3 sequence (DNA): TGTGCCAGTAGTATCCAAGCCATCGCCTACGAGCAGTACTTC. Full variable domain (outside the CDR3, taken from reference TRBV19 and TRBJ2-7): DGGITQSPKYLFRKEGQNVTLSCEQNLNHDAMYWYRQDPGQGLRLIYYSQIVNDFQKGDIAEGYSVSREKKESFPLTVTSAQKNPTAFYLCASSIQAIAYEQYFGPGTRLTVT.

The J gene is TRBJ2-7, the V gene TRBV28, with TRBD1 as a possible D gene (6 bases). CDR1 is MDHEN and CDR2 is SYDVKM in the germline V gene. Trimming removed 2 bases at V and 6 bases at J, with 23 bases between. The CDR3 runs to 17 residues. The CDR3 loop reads CASSLAGQKITLCEQYF. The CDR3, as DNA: TGTGCCAGCAGTTTAGCAGGACAGAAGATTACGTTGTGCGAGCAGTACTTC. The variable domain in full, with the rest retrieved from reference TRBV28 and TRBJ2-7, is DVKVTQSSRYLVKRTGEKVFLECVQDMDHENMFWYRQDPGLGLRLIYFSYDVKMKEKGDIPEGYSVSREKKERFSLILESASTNQTSMYLCASSLAGQKITLCEQYFGPGTRLTVT.

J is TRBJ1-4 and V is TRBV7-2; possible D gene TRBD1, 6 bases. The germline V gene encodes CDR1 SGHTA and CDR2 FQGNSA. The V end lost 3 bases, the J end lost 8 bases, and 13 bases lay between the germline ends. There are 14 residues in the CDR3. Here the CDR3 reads CASSLGGGLEKLFF. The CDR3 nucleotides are TGTGCCAGCAGCTTGGGCGGGGGGCTAGAAAAACTGTTTTTT.

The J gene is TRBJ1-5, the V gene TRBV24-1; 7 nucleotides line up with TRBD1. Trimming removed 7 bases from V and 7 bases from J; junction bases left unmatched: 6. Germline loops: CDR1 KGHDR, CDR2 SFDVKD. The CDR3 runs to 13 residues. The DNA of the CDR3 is TGTGCCACCAGCTCAGGGGGAGGCCAGCCCCAGCATTTT. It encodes CATSSGGGQPQHF.

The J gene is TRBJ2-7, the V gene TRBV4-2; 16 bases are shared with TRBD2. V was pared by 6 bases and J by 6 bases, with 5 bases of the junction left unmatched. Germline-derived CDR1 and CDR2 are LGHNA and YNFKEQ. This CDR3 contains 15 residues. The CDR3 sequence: CASRPGLAGGPEQYF. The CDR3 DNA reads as TGTGCCAGCAGACCGGGACTAGCGGGAGGGCCCGAGCAGTACTTC.

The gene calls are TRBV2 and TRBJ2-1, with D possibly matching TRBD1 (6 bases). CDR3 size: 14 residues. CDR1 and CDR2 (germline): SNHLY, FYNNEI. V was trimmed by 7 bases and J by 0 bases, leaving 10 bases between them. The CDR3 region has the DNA TGTGCCAGCAAAAGGGGGAGCTCCTACAATGAGCAGTTCTTC. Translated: CASKRGSSYNEQFF.

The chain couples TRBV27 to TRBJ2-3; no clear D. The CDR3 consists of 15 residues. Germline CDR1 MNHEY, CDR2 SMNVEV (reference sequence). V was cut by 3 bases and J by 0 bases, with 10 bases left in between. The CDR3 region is CASSLETASTDTQYF. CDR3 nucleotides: TGTGCCAGCAGTTTGGAAACGGCCAGCACAGATACGCAGTATTTT.

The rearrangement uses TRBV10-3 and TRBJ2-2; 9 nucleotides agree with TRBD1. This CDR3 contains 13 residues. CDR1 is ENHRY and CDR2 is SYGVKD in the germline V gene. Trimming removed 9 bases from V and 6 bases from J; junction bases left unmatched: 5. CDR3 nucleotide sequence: TGTGCCATTCCGGGACAGGGTCCCGGGGAGCTGTTTTTT. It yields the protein CAIPGQGPGELFF.

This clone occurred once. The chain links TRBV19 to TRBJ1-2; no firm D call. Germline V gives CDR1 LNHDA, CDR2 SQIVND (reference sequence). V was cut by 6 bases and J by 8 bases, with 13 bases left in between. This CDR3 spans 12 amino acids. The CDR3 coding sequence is TGTGCCAGTAGGCTGGGCTCGGGGGGCTACACCTTC. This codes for CASRLGSGGYTF.

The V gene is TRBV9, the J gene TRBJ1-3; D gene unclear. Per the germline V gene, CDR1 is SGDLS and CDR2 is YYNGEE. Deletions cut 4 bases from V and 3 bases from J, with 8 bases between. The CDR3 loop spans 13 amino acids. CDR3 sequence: CASSKASGNTIYF. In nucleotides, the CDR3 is TGTGCCAGCAGCAAAGCTAGTGGAAACACCATATATTTT.

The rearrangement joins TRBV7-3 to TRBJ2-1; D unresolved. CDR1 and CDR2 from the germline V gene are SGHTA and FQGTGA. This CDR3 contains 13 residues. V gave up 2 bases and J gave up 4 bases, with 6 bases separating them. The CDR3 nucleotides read TGTGCCAGCAGCTTATCTAGGTACAATGAGCAGTTCTTC. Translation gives CASSLSRYNEQFF.

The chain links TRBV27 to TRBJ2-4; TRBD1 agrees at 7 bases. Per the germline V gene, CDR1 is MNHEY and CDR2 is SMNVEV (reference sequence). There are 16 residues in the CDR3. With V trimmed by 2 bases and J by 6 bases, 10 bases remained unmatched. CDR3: CASSLGSRGWGNIQYF. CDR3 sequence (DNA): TGTGCCAGCAGTTTAGGATCCAGGGGGTGGGGAAACATTCAGTACTTC.